This entry lists 15 T cell receptor beta chains sequenced from one sample in a study of blood T cell repertoires in COVID-19. Using immunoSEQ multiplex PCR, the repertoire was profiled, and TCRdb retains in-frame clones only, with some absent. The repertoire holds about 350,000 clones, with about nine tenths as singletons. The material sequenced was peripheral blood. The receptors originated from a woman in her seventies with COVID-19, enrolled during active disease.

The chain recombines TRBV10-3 with TRBJ1-4; D possibly corresponds to TRBD1 (6 bases). The CDR3 contains 15 residues. Germline V gene data show CDR1 as ENHRY and CDR2 as SYGVKD. The germline V and J ends were trimmed by 0 bases and 5 bases, with 10 bases remaining between them. CDR3: CAISESDRPNEKLFF. CDR3 nucleotide sequence: TGTGCCATCAGTGAGTCCGACAGGCCCAATGAAAAACTGTTTTTT.

The chain recombines TRBV11-2 with TRBJ2-7; TRBD2 agrees at 10 bases. Germline CDR1 reads SGHAT; CDR2 reads FQNNGV. CDR3 length: 13 amino acids. The V segment lost 6 bases and the J segment 4 bases; nucleotides outside the gene matches: 3. The CDR3 DNA is TGTGCCAGCAGGGGGACTAGCGATTACGAGCAGTACTTC. This encodes CASRGTSDYEQYF.

This chain uses TRBV5-1 with TRBJ1-2, with D uncertain. From germline, CDR1 is SGHRS and CDR2 YFSETQ. Trimming removed 4 bases from V and 4 bases from J, with 11 bases in between. This CDR3 contains 13 residues. The CDR3 region is CASSGGPSYGYTF. CDR3 in DNA: TGCGCCAGCAGCGGAGGCCCTTCCTATGGCTACACCTTC.

The chain has TRBV5-1 and TRBJ1-2; D unresolved. Trimming cost V 0 bases and J 4 bases, with 4 bases left between them. From germline, CDR1 is SGHRS and CDR2 YFSETQ. The CDR3 contains 12 residues. This CDR3 reads CASSLDGYGYTF. DNA for the CDR3: TGCGCCAGCAGCTTGGACGGCTATGGCTACACCTTC.

The chain joins TRBV6-1 to TRBJ1-4, with 9 positions matching TRBD1. V lost 2 bases, J lost 7 bases, and 5 bases stayed unmatched. The germline V gene encodes CDR1 MNHNS and CDR2 SASEGT. The CDR3 is made up of 15 amino acids. In DNA, the CDR3 is TGTGCCAGCAGTGAACCGACAGGGGGAGGTGAAAAACTGTTTTTT. As protein: CASSEPTGGGEKLFF.

The chain uses TRBV3-1 (or the pseudogene TRBV3-2) and TRBJ2-3; perhaps TRBD2 as D (5 bases). CDR1 and CDR2 (germline): LGHDT, YNNKEL (reference sequence). Trimming removed 6 bases at V and 5 bases at J, with 15 bases between. CDR3 size: 14 residues. The CDR3 region has the DNA TGTGCCAGCAGTCCCTTGGCGGGTATAGATACGCAGTATTTT. Translated, it gives CASSPLAGIDTQYF.

This chain joins TRBV24-1 and TRBJ2-5, with a possible D match to TRBD2 (5 bases). Between the trimmed V and J ends, which lost 4 bases and 3 bases, there was a span of 11 bases. Germline loops: CDR1 KGHDR, CDR2 SFDVKD. This CDR3 contains 14 residues. The CDR3 DNA is TGTGCCACCAGTGACCCCACTAGAGAAGAGACCCAGTACTTC. Its translation: CATSDPTREETQYF.

This clone was counted a single time. The V call is TRBV24-1, the J call TRBJ2-1; 7 nucleotides line up with TRBD1. Germline CDR1 reads KGHDR; CDR2 reads SFDVKD. This CDR3 comprises 13 residues. J gave up 13 bases and V 5 bases, and 10 bases lay outside the gene matches. This CDR3 is CATSAARGQKQFF. CDR3 coding DNA: TGTGCCACCAGTGCCGCCCGGGGACAGAAACAGTTCTTC.

The CDR3 nucleotides are TGTGCCAGCAGCTTAGGCGGGGGCCTCTACAATGAGCAGTTCTTC. Translation: CASSLGGGLYNEQFF. The chain couples TRBV7-3 to TRBJ2-1, with a possible D match to TRBD2 (7 bases). The CDR3 contains 15 residues. Trimming removed 2 bases at V and 3 bases at J, with 11 bases between. Per germline, CDR1 SGHTA and CDR2 FQGTGA.

The rearrangement joins TRBV11-2 to TRBJ1-2; D remains unclear. Trimming removed 1 base from V and 6 bases from J, with 6 bases in between. The CDR3 is made up of 12 amino acids. The germline gives CDR1 SGHAT, CDR2 FQNNGV. The CDR3 DNA reads as TGTGCCAGCAGCTTAGGGCAGAATGGCTACACCTTC. Amino acid sequence: CASSLGQNGYTF.

V is TRBV4-1 and J is TRBJ1-4; 7 positions agree with TRBD1. The CDR3 has 17 residues. Trimming removed 4 bases from V and 0 bases from J; junction bases left unmatched: 8. Germline loops: CDR1 MGHRA, CDR2 YSYEKL. The DNA for the CDR3 is TGCGCCAGCAGCCCCCGGACAGGAGAAGCAACTAATGAAAAACTGTTTTTT. Translated, it gives CASSPRTGEATNEKLFF.

The chain uses TRBV6-4 and TRBJ1-5; D ambiguous. Deletions cut 4 bases from V and 1 base from J, with 5 bases between. The CDR3 runs to 13 residues. CDR1 and CDR2 from the germline V gene are MRHNA and SNTAGT. CDR3 residues: CASSVESNQPQHF. CDR3 DNA sequence: TGTGCCAGCAGTGTTGAGAGCAATCAGCCCCAGCATTTT.

The chain is built from TRBV5-6 and TRBJ1-2; D is possibly TRBD1 (6 bases). Germline assignment: CDR1 SGHDT and CDR2 YYEEEE. V was pared by 5 bases and J by 4 bases, with 18 bases between. The CDR3 has 15 residues. The CDR3: CASRSQGPQSYGYTF. DNA for the CDR3: TGTGCCAGCAGATCCCAGGGGCCGCAGAGCTATGGCTACACCTTC.

Turning to this clone: Additional DNA sequences in this sample encode the identical CDR3. The chain uses TRBV6-5 and TRBJ2-1; tentative D call: TRBD2 (5 bases). Germline values: CDR1 MNHEY, CDR2 SVGAGI. Trimming took 0 bases from V and 0 from J, leaving 9 bases between them. The CDR3 runs to 16 residues. CDR3 nucleotides: TGTGCCAGCAGTTACTCGAGCGGTAGCTCCTACAATGAGCAGTTCTTC. Encoded protein: CASSYSSGSSYNEQFF.

This chain links TRBV30 with TRBJ1-2; D is undetermined. In germline, CDR1 is GTSNPN, CDR2 SVGIG (reference sequence). CDR3 size: 12 residues. Trimming left V 8 bases short and J 5 bases short, with 15 bases between. For the CDR3, the DNA is TGTGCCGGGCAACTCGAGGGATATGGCTACACCTTC. Translated: CAGQLEGYGYTF.